These 9 T cell receptor beta chains were all obtained from the same sample, sequenced in a study of blood T cells in healthy people across ages. Through a sample-barcoded 5' primer and a J-beta primer mix, a second PCR was run for 7 to 11 cycles. TCRdb called the 5' RACE reads again in MiXCR, with one record for every CDR3 protein. The sample lists approximately 850,000 distinct CDR3 sequences, 40% to 50% occurring once. Material: blood. These receptors originate from a man aged 55 to 69 in good health.

With regard to this clonotype: A read error may be the cause here, since a much bigger clone is one base away. This chain joins TRBV7-7 and TRBJ2-7, with TRBD1 matching 7 bases. Germline V gene sequence: CDR1 SSHAT, CDR2 FNYEAQ (reference sequence). The CDR3 loop spans 13 amino acids. This CDR3 is CANSLGTAYEQYF. Here the CDR3 DNA reads TGTGCTAACAGCCTCGGGACAGCCTACGAGCAGTACTTC.

This clonotype was recorded many times. This chain connects TRBV7-2 to TRBJ2-7, with D possibly matching TRBD2 (6 bases). The germline CDR1 and CDR2 sequences are SGHTA and FQGNSA. Deletions cut 5 bases from V and 4 bases from J, with 12 bases between. This CDR3 is 13 amino acids long. CDR3 amino acids: CASSHRGTYEQYF. CDR3 in DNA: TGTGCCAGCAGCCACCGGGGGACTTACGAGCAGTACTTC. Looking up the rest from reference TRBV7-2 and TRBJ2-7 gives the full variable domain: GAGVSQSPSNKVTEKGKDVELRCDPISGHTALYWYRQSLGQGLEFLIYFQGNSAPDKSGLPSDRFSAERTGGSVSTLTIQRTQQEDSAVYLCASSHRGTYEQYFGPGTRLTVT.

The rearrangement links TRBV6-2 or TRBV6-3 to TRBJ1-4; D might be TRBD1 (6 bases). CDR1 is MNHEY and CDR2 is SVGEGT in the germline V gene. With 5 bases removed from V and 5 bases from J, the gap between germline ends came to 12 bases. The CDR3 is 14 amino acids. CDR3 coding DNA: TGTGCCAGCAGTCCGGACAGCTTAAATGAAAAACTGTTTTTT. Amino acids: CASSPDSLNEKLFF.

This clonotype has only a few counts. V is TRBV12-3 or TRBV12-4 and J is TRBJ1-2, with 8 bases matching TRBD1. V dropped 2 bases and J dropped 2; count of bases not matched to a gene: 4. This CDR3 has 15 amino acids. CDR3 region: CASSLQAGGNYGYTF. CDR3 DNA sequence: TGTGCCAGCAGTTTACAGGCAGGGGGCAACTATGGCTACACCTTC.

V and J are TRBV12-3 or TRBV12-4 and TRBJ1-4; D unresolved. Deletions cut 1 base from V and 7 bases from J, with 13 bases between. The CDR3 length is 15 residues. CDR3 residues: CASSLDGKIGEKLFF. CDR3 nucleotides: TGTGCCAGCAGTTTAGATGGGAAAATAGGTGAAAAACTGTTTTTT.

The chain couples TRBV20-1 to TRBJ2-1, with 8 bases lining up with TRBD2. Germline V gene data show CDR1 as DFQATT and CDR2 as SNEGSKA (reference sequence). This CDR3 is 14 amino acids long. Trimming at V came to 3 bases and at J to 1 base, leaving 2 bases not matched to a gene. In DNA, the CDR3 is TGCAGTGCTAGCGGGGGGGCTTCCTACAATGAGCAGTTCTTC. As protein: CSASGGASYNEQFF.

The J gene is TRBJ1-2, the V gene TRBV20-1; the match to TRBD1 covers 8 bases. V was clipped by 4 bases and J by 8 bases; unmatched bases: 6. The CDR3 contains 12 residues. Germline V gene data show CDR1 as DFQATT and CDR2 as SNEGSKA (reference sequence). The CDR3 DNA reads as TGCAGTGCTACAGGGGGCGCCGCGGGCTACACCTTC. Protein product: CSATGGAAGYTF.

This sequence joins TRBV6-2 or TRBV6-3 and TRBJ2-5, with 7 nucleotides matching TRBD1. Germline values: CDR1 MNHEY, CDR2 SVGEGT. V lost 6 bases, J lost 1 base, and 8 bases stayed unmatched. The CDR3 totals 15 residues. CDR3 sequence (DNA): TGTGCCAGCAGGCCCACAGGGGCTACCCAAGAGACCCAGTACTTC. Residues: CASRPTGATQETQYF.

This clonotype was detected a few times. The chain links TRBV6-5 to TRBJ2-7, with D possibly called TRBD1 or TRBD2 (5 bases each). The ends were cut back, 6 bases at V and 2 bases at J, with 11 bases in the middle. This CDR3 has 13 amino acids. Per germline, CDR1 MNHEY and CDR2 SVGAGI. CDR3: CASRRDATYEQYF. The CDR3 DNA reads TGTGCCAGCAGGAGGGACGCAACCTACGAGCAGTACTTC.